A selection of T cell receptor beta chains follows, all from one sample in a study of T cell responses to AZD1222 COVID-19 vaccine. Libraries were prepared by immunoSEQ multiplex PCR; TCRdb keeps only in-frame clonotypes and omits some of them. The data show about 100,000 clones, approximately 89% seen once. The sample was peripheral blood, taken 28 days after the second AZD1222 dose. These receptors originate from an adult who received the AZD1222 COVID-19 vaccine. CDR3s include the opening cysteine and the closing phenylalanine or tryptophan. Fields, in order: CDR3 DNA, CDR3 protein, clone size, D gene, J gene, V gene. The D gene is left open where the match is weak. Not every row has a clone size; where given, it reads once, few, many or a size class.

CDR3 DNA: TGCGCCAGCAGCTTGCTCACTGGACAGGGAGGGGCAGATACGCAGTATTTT
CDR3 protein: CASSLLTGQGGADTQYF
clone size: .
D gene: .
J gene: TRBJ2-3
V gene: TRBV5-1

CDR3 DNA: TGCGCCAGCAGCCAAGAGGCAGGGGGGAGAGAAAAACTGTTTTTT
CDR3 protein: CASSQEAGGREKLFF
clone size: few
D gene: TRBD1
J gene: TRBJ1-4
V gene: TRBV4-3

CDR3 DNA: TGTGCCAGCAGTTTTTCTTCCCTGGGGGGCAATGAGCAGTTCTTC
CDR3 protein: CASSFSSLGGNEQFF
clone size: .
D gene: .
J gene: TRBJ2-1
V gene: TRBV27

CDR3 DNA: TGCGCCAGCAGCCCGGGACAGCCTCTTCTTGCAAAAAACATTCAGTACTTC
CDR3 protein: CASSPGQPLLAKNIQYF
clone size: once
D gene: TRBD1
J gene: TRBJ2-4
V gene: TRBV5-1

CDR3 DNA: TGTGCCAGCAGTTATCCCGGAGGGAGGGCCACAGATACGCAGTATTTT
CDR3 protein: CASSYPGGRATDTQYF
clone size: .
D gene: TRBD2
J gene: TRBJ2-3
V gene: TRBV28

CDR3 DNA: TGTGCCAGCGCAAGGACCTCTAGCACAGATACGCAGTATTTT
CDR3 protein: CASARTSSTDTQYF
clone size: .
D gene: .
J gene: TRBJ2-3
V gene: TRBV28

CDR3 DNA: TGTGCCAGCAGTTTAGGGGGACTATATAATTCACCCCTCCACTTT
CDR3 protein: CASSLGGLYNSPLHF
clone size: .
D gene: .
J gene: TRBJ1-6
V gene: TRBV28

CDR3 DNA: TGTGCCAGCAGCTTATCGGCTTTGATCTCTGGGGCCAACGTCCTGACTTTC
CDR3 protein: CASSLSALISGANVLTF
clone size: .
D gene: .
J gene: TRBJ2-6
V gene: TRBV7-6

CDR3 DNA: TGTGCCAGCAGTTCAGGCGGTCTAGCCAAAAACATTCAGTACTTC
CDR3 protein: CASSSGGLAKNIQYF
clone size: .
D gene: .
J gene: TRBJ2-4
V gene: TRBV27

CDR3 DNA: TGTGCCAGCAGTTCCCTAGCGGGAGGGCCAGGGGGAGGAGATACGCAGTATTTT
CDR3 protein: CASSSLAGGPGGGDTQYF
clone size: once
D gene: TRBD2
J gene: TRBJ2-3
V gene: TRBV25-1

CDR3 DNA: TGTGCCAGCAGCTTCCCCGGGACTAGCGGATCCTACGAGCAGTACTTC
CDR3 protein: CASSFPGTSGSYEQYF
clone size: .
D gene: TRBD2
J gene: TRBJ2-7
V gene: TRBV7-9

CDR3 DNA: TGTGCCTGGAGTGTAAACGGTTTTAGAGGGAGGCACAATGAGCAGTTCTTC
CDR3 protein: CAWSVNGFRGRHNEQFF
clone size: .
D gene: .
J gene: TRBJ2-1
V gene: TRBV30

CDR3 DNA: TGTGCCAGCAGCCGGGTCCAGGGGCCCTACGAGCAGTACTTC
CDR3 protein: CASSRVQGPYEQYF
clone size: .
D gene: .
J gene: TRBJ2-7
V gene: TRBV28

CDR3 DNA: TGTGCCATCAGTGTCGGGACAGGTCCCTACGAGCAGTACTTC
CDR3 protein: CAISVGTGPYEQYF
clone size: .
D gene: TRBD1
J gene: TRBJ2-7
V gene: TRBV10-3

CDR3 DNA: TGCGCCAGCAGCCCGTTGGTCTCGATTAGCAATCAGCCCCAGCATTTT
CDR3 protein: CASSPLVSISNQPQHF
clone size: .
D gene: .
J gene: TRBJ1-5
V gene: TRBV5-1

CDR3 DNA: TGCGCCAGCAGCTTGGCCCTGAGCTCCTACAATGAGCAGTTCTTC
CDR3 protein: CASSLALSSYNEQFF
clone size: .
D gene: .
J gene: TRBJ2-1
V gene: TRBV5-1

CDR3 DNA: TGTGCCAGCATGGGGGGACTCGGCGAGCAGTACTTC
CDR3 protein: CASMGGLGEQYF
clone size: .
D gene: .
J gene: TRBJ2-7
V gene: TRBV6-6

CDR3 DNA: TGTGCCAGTAGTATGTTGGGGACGGCGATCTCGGAAAAACTGTTTTTT
CDR3 protein: CASSMLGTAISEKLFF
clone size: .
D gene: .
J gene: TRBJ1-4
V gene: TRBV19

CDR3 DNA: TGTGCCAGCAGTTTTCAAGGCAGCTCCTACGAGCAGTACTTC
CDR3 protein: CASSFQGSSYEQYF
clone size: .
D gene: .
J gene: TRBJ2-7
V gene: TRBV28

CDR3 DNA: TGTGCCAGCAGAGAAGGACAGTCCCCTAATGAAAAACTGTTTTTT
CDR3 protein: CASREGQSPNEKLFF
clone size: .
D gene: .
J gene: TRBJ1-4
V gene: TRBV2

CDR3 DNA: TGTGCCAGCAGTTCACCAACAACTAATGAAAAACTGTTTTTT
CDR3 protein: CASSSPTTNEKLFF
clone size: .
D gene: .
J gene: TRBJ1-4
V gene: TRBV28

CDR3 DNA: TGTGCCAGCAGTTCGACTAGCGGCTCCTACAATGAGCAGTTCTTC
CDR3 protein: CASSSTSGSYNEQFF
clone size: .
D gene: TRBD2
J gene: TRBJ2-1
V gene: TRBV6-5

CDR3 DNA: TGTGCCAGCAGCTTCCGACCGGAATCGACCCAGTACTTC
CDR3 protein: CASSFRPESTQYF
clone size: .
D gene: .
J gene: TRBJ2-5
V gene: TRBV3-1/TRBV3-2

CDR3 DNA: TGTGCCACCAGTGATCGCCTTTCTGGCGCCTTCTCCTACAATGAGCAGTTCTTC
CDR3 protein: CATSDRLSGAFSYNEQFF
clone size: .
D gene: .
J gene: TRBJ2-1
V gene: TRBV24-1

CDR3 DNA: TGTGCCAGCAGCCAACTCGGGAGCTACGAGCAGTACTTC
CDR3 protein: CASSQLGSYEQYF
clone size: .
D gene: .
J gene: TRBJ2-7
V gene: TRBV3-1/TRBV3-2

CDR3 DNA: TGTGCCAGCAGTCCCGGGACATACTCCTACGAGCAGTACTTC
CDR3 protein: CASSPGTYSYEQYF
clone size: .
D gene: .
J gene: TRBJ2-7
V gene: TRBV2

CDR3 DNA: TGCGCCAGCAGACTTGGGAGGGCGAGCTCCTATAATTCACCCCTCCACTTT
CDR3 protein: CASRLGRASSYNSPLHF
clone size: .
D gene: .
J gene: TRBJ1-6
V gene: TRBV5-1

CDR3 DNA: TGCAGCGTTGACTGGTCGGGGGGACATCAAGAGACCCAGTACTTC
CDR3 protein: CSVDWSGGHQETQYF
clone size: .
D gene: .
J gene: TRBJ2-5
V gene: TRBV29-1

CDR3 DNA: TGCGCCAGCAGTGGTCCCGGGACAGGAGGATACGAGCAGTACTTC
CDR3 protein: CASSGPGTGGYEQYF
clone size: few
D gene: TRBD1
J gene: TRBJ2-7
V gene: TRBV10-1

CDR3 DNA: TGTGCCACCGGAGGGACAGGCGCCACAGATACGCAGTATTTT
CDR3 protein: CATGGTGATDTQYF
clone size: .
D gene: TRBD1
J gene: TRBJ2-3
V gene: TRBV24-1